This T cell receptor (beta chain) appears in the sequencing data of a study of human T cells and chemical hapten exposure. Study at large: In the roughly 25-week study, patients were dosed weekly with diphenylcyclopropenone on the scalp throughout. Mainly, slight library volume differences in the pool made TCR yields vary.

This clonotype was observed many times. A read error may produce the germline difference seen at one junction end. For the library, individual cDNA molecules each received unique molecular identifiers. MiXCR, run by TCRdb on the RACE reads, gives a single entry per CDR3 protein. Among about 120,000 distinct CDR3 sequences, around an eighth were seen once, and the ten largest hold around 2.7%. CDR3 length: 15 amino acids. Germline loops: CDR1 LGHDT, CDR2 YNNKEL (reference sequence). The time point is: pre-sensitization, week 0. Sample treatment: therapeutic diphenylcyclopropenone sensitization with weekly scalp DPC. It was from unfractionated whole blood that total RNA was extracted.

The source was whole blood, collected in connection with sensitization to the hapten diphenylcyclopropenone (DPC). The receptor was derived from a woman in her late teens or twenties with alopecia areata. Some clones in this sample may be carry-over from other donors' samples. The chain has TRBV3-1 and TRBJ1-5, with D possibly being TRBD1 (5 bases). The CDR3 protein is CASGQGGSRNQPQHF. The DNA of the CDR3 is TGTGCCAGCGGCCAGGGAGGGTCTAGAAATCAGCCCCAGCATTTT.